This entry describes one TCR beta chain. Its antigen is unidentified. This sample stems from a study of T cell responses to AZD1222 COVID-19 vaccine. General study points: When two AZD1222 doses had been given, Spike-specific TCR breadth and depth rose.

Produced via immunoSEQ multiplex PCR; TCRdb's table is partial and in-frame only. This sample yields about 77,000 clones, of which more than 85% are seen a single time; roughly 5% belongs to the top ten. The origin of this receptor is an adult who received the AZD1222 COVID-19 vaccine. The input for sequencing was peripheral blood, taken 28 days after the second AZD1222 dose.

The CDR3 protein is CASSPFLQAGEKLFF. CDR3 DNA sequence: TGTGCCAGCAGCCCATTTTTGCAGGCGGGTGAAAAACTGTTTTTT. The J gene is TRBJ1-4, the V gene TRBV5-5; no clear D gene. Trimming left V 4 bases short and J 7 bases short, with 17 bases between. CDR1 and CDR2 from the germline V gene are SGHKS and YYEKEE (reference sequence). CDR3 length: 15 amino acids.